One sample yielded the 20 T cell receptor beta chains listed below, sequenced in a study of follicular helper T cells after annual influenza vaccination. Time point specified: 2014-2015 season, pre-vaccination. The method was immunoSEQ multiplex PCR; TCRdb's version includes in-frame clones alone and lacks a portion of them. The repertoire holds some 8,300 clones, with 82% as singletons. This specimen consisted of CXCR5+ CD38- circulating T follicular helper cells from blood, obtained on the day of influenza vaccination. Subset in this sample: circulating Tfh, non-naive CD4+CXCR5+PD-1+ (ICOS+CD38+ or ICOS-CD38-). The receptor set was obtained from an adult who received the influenza vaccine.

The chain's CDR3 is CATLTSGVSYNEQFF. DNA of the CDR3: TGTGCCACACTTACTAGCGGGGTCTCCTACAATGAGCAGTTCTTC. The chain has TRBV6-6 and TRBJ2-1; 10 positions match TRBD2. The V gene end was trimmed by 10 bases and the J gene end by 0 bases; junction bases not matched to a gene: 6. The CDR3 has 15 amino acids. Looked up from germline, CDR1 is MNHNY and CDR2 is SVGAGI (reference sequence).

The rearrangement links TRBV18 to TRBJ2-6, with TRBD1 as a possible D gene (5 bases). CDR1 is KGHSH and CDR2 is LQKENI in the germline V gene. Trimming removed 6 bases from V and 1 base from J, with 16 bases in between. This CDR3 region has 17 residues. CDR3 DNA: TGTGCCAGCTCCCTCTCACAGGTCTCGTCTGGGGCCAACGTCCTGACTTTC. Translated, it gives CASSLSQVSSGANVLTF. Supplemented by reference TRBV18 and TRBJ2-6, the full variable domain reads NAGVMQNPRHLVRRRGQEARLRCSPMKGHSHVYWYRQLPEEGLKFMVYLQKENIIDESGMPKERFSAEFPKEGPSILRIQQVVRGDSAAYFCASSLSQVSSGANVLTFGAGSRLTVL.

This sequence joins TRBV7-9 and TRBJ1-1; D uncertain. With 1 base removed from V and 2 bases from J, the gap between germline ends came to 11 bases. The CDR3 is made up of 15 amino acids. The germline gives CDR1 SEHNR, CDR2 FQNEAQ (reference sequence). The CDR3 region is CASSLGLARNTEAFF. Here the CDR3 DNA reads TGTGCCAGCAGCTTAGGATTGGCCAGAAACACTGAAGCTTTCTTT.

The chain carries TRBV18 and TRBJ1-4; TRBD1 is a possible D gene (5 bases). Germline CDR1 is KGHSH and CDR2 is LQKENI. The CDR3 is 16 amino acids. V dropped 2 bases and J dropped 8 bases, with 18 bases sitting between them. CDR3 amino acids: CASSPDLGDSTEKLFF. CDR3 in DNA: TGTGCCAGCTCACCAGATTTGGGGGATTCTACGGAAAAACTGTTTTTT. The full variable domain, rest sourced from reference TRBV18 and TRBJ1-4, is NAGVMQNPRHLVRRRGQEARLRCSPMKGHSHVYWYRQLPEEGLKFMVYLQKENIIDESGMPKERFSAEFPKEGPSILRIQQVVRGDSAAYFCASSPDLGDSTEKLFFGSGTQLSVL.

The chain employs TRBV4-3 and TRBJ2-1; 10 bases are shared with TRBD2. The V gene's germline CDR1 is LGHNA and CDR2 YSLEER. V lost 0 bases, J lost 3 bases, and 14 bases stayed unmatched. This CDR3 comprises 20 residues. The CDR3 sequence is CASSQDSLAGYEPIYNEQFF. For the CDR3, the DNA is TGCGCCAGCAGCCAAGATTCACTAGCGGGGTACGAGCCTATCTACAATGAGCAGTTCTTC.

J is TRBJ2-1 and V is TRBV2; D remains ambiguous. Germline V gives CDR1 SNHLY, CDR2 FYNNEI. This CDR3 has 14 residues. Trimming removed 4 bases from V and 1 base from J, with 8 bases in between. The chain's CDR3 is CASSVFGSYNEQFF. CDR3 DNA: TGTGCCAGCAGTGTTTTCGGTTCCTACAATGAGCAGTTCTTC.

The chain links TRBV7-8 to TRBJ1-6, with 9 positions matching TRBD1. The CDR3 sequence is 17 residues long. Germline CDR1 is SGHVS and CDR2 is FQNEAQ. V dropped 2 bases and J dropped 8; count of bases not matched to a gene: 10. The chain's CDR3 is CASSLRAGQGLDSPLHF. The CDR3 DNA sequence: TGTGCCAGCAGCTTAAGGGCGGGACAGGGTCTCGATTCACCCCTCCACTTT.

Only a few counts were recorded for this clone. The chain is built from TRBV2 and TRBJ1-5, with unresolved D. This CDR3 spans 14 amino acids. Germline loops: CDR1 SNHLY, CDR2 FYNNEI. V was shortened by 3 bases and J by 0 bases, with 6 bases between the two germline ends. The CDR3 protein is CASSDLVSNQPQHF. As DNA, the CDR3 is TGTGCCAGCAGTGATTTGGTTAGCAATCAGCCCCAGCATTTT. Based on the CDR3 plus reference TRBV2 and TRBJ1-5, the full variable domain is EPEVTQTPSHQVTQMGQEVILRCVPISNHLYFYWYRQILGQKVEFLVSFYNNEISEKSEIFDDQFSVERPDGSNFTLKIRSTKLEDSAMYFCASSDLVSNQPQHFGDGTRLSIL.

This clone was picked up a small number of times. V is TRBV11-2 and J is TRBJ2-7; 7 bases fit TRBD2. Germline V gene lookup returns CDR1 SGHAT and CDR2 FQNNGV. CDR3 length equals 11 residues. Germline trimming cut 5 bases from V and 6 bases from J; bases unmatched to any gene: 1. CDR3 in amino acids: CASSPGGEQYF. The CDR3 nucleotides are TGTGCCAGCAGCCCGGGGGGCGAGCAGTACTTC.

The chain joins TRBV21-1 to TRBJ2-2; the table's D call, TRBD2, has no DNA check behind it. TRBV21-1 counts as a pseudogene. The CDR3 is 20 residues long. The CDR3 DNA reads as TGTGCCAGCAGCCCCCTAGGGAGTATAAGCGGACGAGGGTTGAACGGGGAGCTGTTTTTT. Residues: CASSPLGSISGRGLNGELFF.

The rearrangement uses TRBV16 and TRBJ1-4; D is perhaps TRBD1 (5 bases). V lost 0 bases, J lost 7 bases, and 12 bases lay in between. This CDR3 is built from 15 residues. In germline, CDR1 is KGHSY, CDR2 FQNENV. CDR3: CASSQSQGLGEKLFF. The CDR3 DNA reads as TGTGCCAGCAGCCAATCCCAGGGATTGGGTGAAAAACTGTTTTTT.

This chain links TRBV11-1 with TRBJ2-3; unclear D gene. Trimming took 3 bases from V and 5 from J, leaving 3 bases between them. CDR1 SGHAT and CDR2 FQDESV come from the germline V gene (reference sequence). This CDR3 region has 11 residues. CDR3 protein: CASSFGDTQYF. As DNA, the CDR3 is TGTGCCAGCAGCTTTGGAGATACGCAGTATTTT.

The chain carries TRBV5-4 and TRBJ2-5; TRBD2 matches at 7 bases. The CDR3 length is 13 residues. Trimming took 1 base from V and 4 from J; bases not matched to a gene: 1. Germline values: CDR1 SGHNT, CDR2 YYREEE (reference sequence). The CDR3 here is CASSLPGGETQYF. The CDR3, as DNA: TGTGCCAGCAGCTTGCCGGGGGGAGAGACCCAGTACTTC.

The genes are TRBV11-2 and TRBJ1-2, with D possibly TRBD1 on 5 matching bases. Germline V gives CDR1 SGHAT, CDR2 FQNNGV. The CDR3 has 14 residues. Trimming left V 1 base short and J 8 bases short, with 14 bases between. The DNA of the CDR3 is TGTGCCAGCAGCTTAGGGGGGACGCATTTGGGCTACACCTTC. Translation gives CASSLGGTHLGYTF.

The genes are TRBV28 and TRBJ1-6; D unresolved. V was cut by 3 bases and J by 13 bases, with 10 bases left in between. The CDR3 runs to 12 residues. Germline V CDR1 and CDR2: MDHEN, SYDVKM. The CDR3 is CASSFRTTPLHF. For the CDR3, the DNA is TGTGCCAGCAGTTTCCGTACGACCCCCCTCCACTTT.

The chain carries TRBV2 and TRBJ1-1, with 12 bases fitting TRBD1. V lost 6 bases and J lost 1; bases outside the gene matches: 6. CDR1 is SNHLY, CDR2 FYNNEI, per germline. This CDR3 spans 16 amino acids. The CDR3 sequence is CASRAGTGGANTEAFF. DNA for the CDR3: TGTGCCAGCAGAGCCGGGACAGGGGGCGCGAACACTGAAGCTTTCTTT. Full variable domain (missing parts from reference TRBV2 and TRBJ1-1): EPEVTQTPSHQVTQMGQEVILRCVPISNHLYFYWYRQILGQKVEFLVSFYNNEISEKSEIFDDQFSVERPDGSNFTLKIRSTKLEDSAMYFCASRAGTGGANTEAFFGQGTRLTVV.

The rearrangement uses TRBV19 and TRBJ2-1; maybe TRBD1 (6 bases). This CDR3 has 17 amino acids. V lost 4 bases, J lost 5 bases, and 21 bases lay in between. Germline CDR1 LNHDA, CDR2 SQIVND (reference sequence). The CDR3: CASSRAGAMRTHNEQFF. CDR3 DNA: TGTGCCAGTAGTAGAGCAGGGGCTATGAGAACCCACAATGAGCAGTTCTTC.

The chain joins TRBV7-2 to TRBJ2-7; 7 nucleotides match TRBD2. The V gene end was trimmed by 5 bases and the J gene end by 1 base; junction bases not matched to a gene: 8. There are 15 residues in the CDR3. Per the germline V gene, CDR1 is SGHTA and CDR2 is FQGNSA. This CDR3 reads CASSVTGGRSYEQYF. The CDR3, as DNA: TGTGCCAGCAGCGTCACCGGCGGGAGATCCTACGAGCAGTACTTC.

The sample holds a few counts of this clone. The rearrangement links TRBV7-8 to TRBJ1-6; 10 bases fit TRBD1. CDR3 length: 15 amino acids. Germline CDR1 reads SGHVS; CDR2 reads FQNEAQ. V shed 0 bases and J 10 bases; nucleotides not matched to a gene: 3. CDR3 sequence (DNA): TGTGCCAGCAGCTTAGCCGGGACAGGGGCCTCACCCCTCCACTTT. The encoded protein is CASSLAGTGASPLHF.

This chain connects TRBV29-1 to TRBJ2-1; tentative D call: TRBD2 (6 bases). V was pared by 6 bases and J by 4 bases, with 13 bases between. CDR1 is SQVTM, CDR2 ANQGSEA, per germline. The CDR3 runs to 13 residues. As DNA, the CDR3 is TGCAGCGTCCCGGGACTCGGATACAATGAGCAGTTCTTC. Translated: CSVPGLGYNEQFF.